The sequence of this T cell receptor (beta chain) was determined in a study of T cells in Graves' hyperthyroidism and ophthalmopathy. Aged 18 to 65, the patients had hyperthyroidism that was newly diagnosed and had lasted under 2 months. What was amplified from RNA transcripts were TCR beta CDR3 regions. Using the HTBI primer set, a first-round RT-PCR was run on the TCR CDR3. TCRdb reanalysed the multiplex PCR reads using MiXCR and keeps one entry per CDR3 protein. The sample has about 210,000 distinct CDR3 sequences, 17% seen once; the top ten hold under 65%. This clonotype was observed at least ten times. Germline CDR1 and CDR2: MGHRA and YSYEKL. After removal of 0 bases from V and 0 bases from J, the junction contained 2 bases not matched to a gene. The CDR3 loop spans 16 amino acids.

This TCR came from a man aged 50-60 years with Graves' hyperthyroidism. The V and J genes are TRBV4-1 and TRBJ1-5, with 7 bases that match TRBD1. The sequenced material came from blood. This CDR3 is CASSQETGASNQPQHF. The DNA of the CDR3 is TGCGCCAGCAGCCAAGAAACAGGGGCTAGCAATCAGCCCCAGCATTTT.